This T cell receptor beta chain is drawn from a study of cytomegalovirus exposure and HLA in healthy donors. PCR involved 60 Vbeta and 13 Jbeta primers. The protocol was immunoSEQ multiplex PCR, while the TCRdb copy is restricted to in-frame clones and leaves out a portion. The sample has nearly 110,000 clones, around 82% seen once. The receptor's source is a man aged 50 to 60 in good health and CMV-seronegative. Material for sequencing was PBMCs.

DNA of the CDR3: TGTGCCAGCAGTTTACGACAGAATGAAAAACTGTTTTTT. Encoded protein: CASSLRQNEKLFF. The chain uses TRBV28 and TRBJ1-4; a possible D gene is TRBD1 (5 bases). CDR3 length equals 13 residues. Deletions cut 2 bases from V and 5 bases from J, with 6 bases between. Germline CDR1 MDHEN, CDR2 SYDVKM.